The clone carrying this T cell receptor beta chain was found once. These data come from a study of cytomegalovirus exposure and HLA in healthy donors. PCR primers comprised 60 Vbeta and 13 Jbeta primers. Authors' processing steps: Per a later analysis, the number of unique TCR beta chains was some 75 million, of which around 9.9 million were shared. Some clones are missing from TCRdb's copy, which holds only in-frame ones; the method was immunoSEQ multiplex PCR. V and J calls and clone size come straight from that table; D and trimming were deduced from the DNA. The sample holds under 200,000 clones, approximately 80% seen once. The V end lost 2 bases, the J end lost 0 bases, and 7 bases lay between the germline ends. The CDR3 is 15 amino acids. Germline CDR1 reads MNHNS; CDR2 reads SASEGT.

The material sequenced was PBMCs. This clonotype was sampled from a man aged 25-45 years in good health and CMV-seronegative. The chain recombines TRBV6-1 with TRBJ2-2; D ambiguous. The CDR3 sequence: CASSERRSNTGELFF. As DNA, the CDR3 is TGTGCCAGCAGTGAAAGGAGATCGAACACCGGGGAGCTGTTTTTT.